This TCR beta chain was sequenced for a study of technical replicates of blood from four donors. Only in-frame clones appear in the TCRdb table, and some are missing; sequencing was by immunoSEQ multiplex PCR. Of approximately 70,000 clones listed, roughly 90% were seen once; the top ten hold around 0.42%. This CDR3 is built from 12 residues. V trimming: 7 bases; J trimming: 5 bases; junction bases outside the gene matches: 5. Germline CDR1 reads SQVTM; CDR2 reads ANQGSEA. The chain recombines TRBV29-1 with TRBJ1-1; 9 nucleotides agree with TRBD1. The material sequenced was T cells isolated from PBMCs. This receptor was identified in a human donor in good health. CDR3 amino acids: CSAAGTGTEAFF. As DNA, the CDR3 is TGCAGCGCCGCCGGGACAGGGACTGAAGCTTTCTTT. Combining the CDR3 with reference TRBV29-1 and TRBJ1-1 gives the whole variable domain SAVISQKPSRDICQRGTSLTIQCQVDSQVTMMFWYRQQPGQSLTLIATANQGSEATYESGFVIDKFPISRPNLTFSTLTVSNMSPEDSSIYLCSAAGTGTEAFFGQGTRLTVV.